The 21 T cell receptor beta chains below all came from one sample that was sequenced in a study of tissue-resident memory T cells in lung cancer. Overall study results and limits: A single dominant clonotype averaged roughly 20% of tissue-resident memory T cells, suggesting tumor antigen-specific expansion.

Unique molecular identifiers were built into the TCR sequencing libraries. TCRdb reprocessed the reads with MiXCR, giving one entry per CDR3 protein. Of just under 250 distinct CDR3 sequences in the sample, 15% to 20% were seen once. The antigens of these receptors remain unknown. CD8+ T cells were sorted by CD103 expression. Sequenced material: CD103+ CD8+ T cells from lung tumor tissue. The source is a human donor with treatment-naive lung cancer (subtype not recorded).

This clonotype has more than one count but fewer than ten. The chain joins TRBV4-1 to TRBJ2-3; a possible D gene is TRBD2 (5 bases). The V and J ends lost 1 base and 0 bases respectively, with 11 bases between them. The CDR3 spans 16 residues. Germline CDR1 and CDR2: MGHRA and YSYEKL. CDR3 in DNA: TGCGCCAGCAGCCAAGTTCTAGCTCCTAGCACAGATACGCAGTATTTT. This codes for CASSQVLAPSTDTQYF.

By share, this clonotype counts as medium-sized (0.01 to 0.1%). The genes are TRBV12-3 or TRBV12-4 and TRBJ2-5, with TRBD1 matching over 8 bases. V dropped 4 bases and J dropped 6; count of bases not matched to a gene: 10. The length of the CDR3 is 15 residues. The CDR3 is CASSSPGQEKKTQYF. Written as DNA, the CDR3 is TGTGCCAGCAGTTCGCCGGGACAGGAAAAAAAGACCCAGTACTTC.

Comments on this clonotype: It is likely a read error: a sequence one base away is far more abundant. This sequence joins TRBV11-2 and TRBJ2-1; TRBD1 is a possible D gene (6 bases). CDR1 is SGHAT, CDR2 FQNNGV, per germline. The CDR3 covers 14 residues. V was clipped by 1 base and J by 13 bases, with 17 bases between them. The chain's CDR3 is CASSLGSGEYIQFF. CDR3 nucleotides: TGTGCCAGCAGCTTAGGGTCAGGGGAGTACATTCAGTTCTTC.

By frequency in the sample, this clonotype is large (0.1 to 1%). The genes are TRBV9 and TRBJ1-1; D unclear. The V end was cut by 1 base, the J end by 1 base, with 14 bases between. CDR1 is SGDLS and CDR2 is YYNGEE in the germline V gene. The CDR3 consists of 16 residues. This CDR3 reads CASSVLKTTWNTEAFF. The CDR3 nucleotides read TGTGCCAGCAGCGTACTTAAGACAACCTGGAACACTGAAGCTTTCTTT.

By frequency in the sample, this clonotype is medium-sized. This rearrangement joins TRBV19 to TRBJ1-1; D may be TRBD1 (6 bases). The CDR3 contains 13 residues. Trimming left V 1 base short and J 7 bases short, with 10 bases between. The germline V gene encodes CDR1 LNHDA and CDR2 SQIVND (reference sequence). The CDR3 loop is CASSIAGGLEAFF. The CDR3 nucleotides are TGTGCCAGTAGTATAGCGGGGGGCCTTGAAGCTTTCTTT.

By frequency in the sample, this clonotype is medium-sized. This chain uses TRBV12-3 or TRBV12-4 with TRBJ2-5; possible D gene TRBD1, 5 bases. CDR3 length equals 13 residues. V lost 5 bases to trimming and J lost 1 base, with 8 bases between them. CDR3 protein: CASSPTGQETQYF. The CDR3 bases are TGTGCCAGCAGTCCTACAGGCCAAGAGACCCAGTACTTC.

The chain is built from TRBV11-2 and TRBJ1-2; TRBD1 agrees at 7 bases. The CDR3 contains 13 residues. The V gene end was trimmed by 5 bases and the J gene end by 12 bases; junction bases not matched to a gene: 12. Germline values: CDR1 SGHAT, CDR2 FQNNGV. DNA of the CDR3: TGTGCCAGCAGCGAGACAGGGTACTATGGAGACACCTTC. Amino acids: CASSETGYYGDTF.

The gene calls are TRBV7-3 and TRBJ2-1; D is perhaps TRBD2 (6 bases). The ends were cut back, 5 bases at V and 5 bases at J, with 13 bases in the middle. Germline V gene data show CDR1 as SGHTA and CDR2 as FQGTGA. The CDR3 is 14 amino acids. CDR3 in amino acids: CASSVSGLHNEQFF. CDR3 sequence (DNA): TGTGCCAGCAGCGTCTCGGGACTTCACAATGAGCAGTTCTTC.

On this clonotype: A read error is likely here: a far larger clone is one base away. The gene calls are TRBV7-3 and TRBJ2-7; 8 bases are shared with TRBD2. Germline assignment: CDR1 SGHTA and CDR2 FQGTGA. This CDR3 comprises 15 residues. The ends lost 3 bases at V and 7 bases at J; junction bases unmatched: 11. The DNA of the CDR3 is TGTGCCAGCAGCTTTTCGGGAGGGCCCTACAATGAGCAGTACTTC. Amino acids: CASSFSGGPYNEQYF.

This clonotype is labeled large. The chain uses TRBV20-1 and TRBJ2-3, with 8 bases identical to TRBD2. CDR1 and CDR2 from the germline V gene are DFQATT and SNEGSKA (reference sequence). Trimming at V came to 0 bases and at J to 13 bases, leaving 6 bases not matched to a gene. The CDR3 contains 12 residues. CDR3 coding DNA: TGCAGTGCTAGAGATAGGAGCGGGAGAGAGTATTTT. Amino acids: CSARDRSGREYF.

This clonotype came up a few times. The rearrangement joins TRBV4-1 to TRBJ2-2; no clear D. Looked up from germline, CDR1 is MGHRA and CDR2 is YSYEKL. CDR3 length: 14 residues. V shed 3 bases and J shed 5 bases, with 10 bases lying between them. The CDR3 spells CASSQSGRTGELFF. The CDR3 DNA reads TGCGCCAGCAGCCAGTCAGGACGAACCGGGGAGCTGTTTTTT.

This clonotype counts as large. V gene TRBV2 combines with J gene TRBJ2-7, with D perhaps TRBD1 or TRBD2 (5 bases each). The CDR3 runs 16 residues. The V end was cut by 0 bases, the J end by 0 bases, with 12 bases between. CDR1 is SNHLY and CDR2 is FYNNEI in the germline V gene. Written as DNA, the CDR3 is TGTGCCAGCAGTGAAGCAAGGGACGGAAGCTCCTACGAGCAGTACTTC. Translated, it gives CASSEARDGSSYEQYF.

The sample holds a few counts of this clonotype. The chain uses TRBV29-1 and TRBJ2-1; 10 bases agree with TRBD1. The CDR3 totals 14 residues. CDR1 and CDR2 from the germline V gene are SQVTM and ANQGSEA. The junction had 5 bases not matched to a gene; V was cut back by 5 bases and J by 4 bases. CDR3 nucleotide sequence: TGCAGCGTTTCCGGGACAGGGGTATACAATGAGCAGTTCTTC. Residues: CSVSGTGVYNEQFF.

Sample share makes this clonotype large. The chain links TRBV12-3 or TRBV12-4 to TRBJ1-5, with D possibly being TRBD1 (5 bases). The CDR3 runs to 17 residues. V lost 6 bases and J lost 3, with 21 bases in between. The CDR3 region is CASREVGPRVVNQPQHF. The CDR3 DNA reads TGTGCCAGCAGAGAGGTGGGACCCAGGGTCGTCAATCAGCCCCAGCATTTT.

This clonotype is labeled as medium-sized. The chain has TRBV7-3 and TRBJ2-6; D unresolved. This CDR3 has 18 amino acids. V was cut by 5 bases and J by 0 bases, with 17 bases left in between. CDR1 SGHTA and CDR2 FQGTGA come from the germline V gene. Here the CDR3 DNA reads TGTGCCAGCAGCGATCCCCTAGGCCCCTACTCTGGGGCCAACGTCCTGACTTTC. Translation: CASSDPLGPYSGANVLTF.

This clonotype is large by share. The CDR3 reads CASSLESYNEQFF. CDR3 DNA: TGTGCCAGCAGCTTAGAGTCGTACAATGAGCAGTTCTTC. J is TRBJ2-1 and V is TRBV7-6; no reliable D call. Germline CDR1 and CDR2: SGHVS and FNYEAQ. The CDR3 is made up of 13 amino acids. Trimming removed 1 base from V and 4 bases from J, with 5 bases in between.

By share of the sample, this clonotype is hyperexpanded (1% or more). The chain uses TRBV7-6 and TRBJ2-1; 9 nucleotides agree with TRBD2. V lost 5 bases and J lost 13; bases outside the gene matches: 9. CDR1 and CDR2 (germline): SGHVS, FNYEAQ. The CDR3 is 13 residues long. CDR3 DNA: TGTGCCAGCAGCCCAGGGACTAGCTACATTCAGTTCTTC. Translated, it gives CASSPGTSYIQFF.

This clonotype ranks as large (0.1 to 1%). V and J are TRBV5-5 and TRBJ1-5; D possibly corresponds to TRBD1 (5 bases). Trimming took 0 bases from V and 5 from J, leaving 12 bases between them. The CDR3 loop spans 15 amino acids. Per germline, CDR1 SGHKS and CDR2 YYEKEE (reference sequence). DNA for the CDR3: TGTGCCAGCAGCTTGGCCGGGACGTCCCATCAGCCCCAGCATTTT. Translation: CASSLAGTSHQPQHF.

This clonotype rates as medium-sized (0.01 to 0.1%). V and J are TRBV11-2 and TRBJ2-3, with D hard to call. V gave up 0 bases and J gave up 9 bases, with 10 bases separating them. The CDR3 length is 13 residues. The germline gives CDR1 SGHAT, CDR2 FQNNGV. CDR3 DNA: TGTGCCAGCAGCTTAGAATTGGTGGAAACGCAGTATTTT. Amino acid sequence: CASSLELVETQYF.

This clonotype is classed as large. The chain links TRBV29-1 to TRBJ2-5; TRBD2 aligns across 9 bases. Germline-derived CDR1 and CDR2 are SQVTM and ANQGSEA. The trim removed 4 bases at V and 4 bases at J, leaving 7 bases unmatched. CDR3 length: 14 amino acids. CDR3 in DNA: TGCAGCGTTGCGGTAGCGGGAGTGGGAGAGACCCAGTACTTC. Its translation: CSVAVAGVGETQYF.

This clonotype is hyperexpanded (1% or more) within its sample. The rearrangement uses TRBV12-3 or TRBV12-4 and TRBJ1-1; D uncertain. V was shortened by 3 bases and J by 10 bases, with 12 bases between the two germline ends. The CDR3 sequence is 12 residues long. The CDR3 DNA reads TGTGCCAGCAGTTTTCGTGGGCTTGGAGCTTTCTTT. It encodes CASSFRGLGAFF.